The TCR beta chain under discussion was sequenced for a study of cytomegalovirus exposure and HLA in healthy donors. Study findings and constraints: Among TCR sequences, most were rare, though some public TCRs appeared in many donors.

In the PCR, 60 Vbeta and 13 Jbeta primers were used. Sequencing used immunoSEQ multiplex PCR; TCRdb keeps in-frame clones, though not all of them. The sample lists approximately 150,000 clones; more than 80% were seen once. Germline V gives CDR1 MNHEY, CDR2 SVGAGI. The CDR3 runs 15 residues. Trimming removed 6 bases from V and 0 bases from J; junction bases left unmatched: 5. With regard to this clone: Its antigen is still unknown.

The source of this sequence is a woman aged 18-29 years in good health and CMV-seropositive. V usage is TRBV6-5 and J usage is TRBJ1-3; TRBD1 matches 7 bases. The sequencing input was PBMCs. CDR3 sequence reads: CASSSGTASGNTIYF. CDR3 coding DNA: TGTGCCAGCAGCTCCGGGACAGCCTCTGGAAACACCATATATTTT.